The clone carrying this T cell receptor (beta chain) was observed a handful of times. Its antigen is still unknown. A second PCR, run for about 7 to 11 cycles, used a sample-barcoded 5' primer plus a J-beta primer mix. TCRdb re-derived calls from the 5' RACE reads in MiXCR, one entry per CDR3 protein. The repertoire consists of around 710,000 distinct CDR3 sequences, with 40% to 45% occurring once and the leading ten covering less than 25%. The data originate from a study of blood T cells in healthy people across ages. This CDR3 contains 17 residues. The V segment lost 7 bases and the J segment 4 bases; nucleotides outside the gene matches: 11. The V gene's germline CDR1 is SNHLY and CDR2 FYNNEI. Whole-study results and caveats: Per million T cells, the diversity of TCR beta decreased roughly linearly as age advanced. Naive CD4+ cell counts and diversity both ran higher in long-lived than in aged donors.

The specimen was blood. This receptor was identified in a woman aged 60-75 years in good health. This chain joins TRBV2 and TRBJ2-1; 12 bases fit TRBD2. The CDR3 DNA reads as TGTGCCAGCACCCCTAGCCCCGGACTAGCGGGATACAATGAGCAGTTCTTC. Encoded protein: CASTPSPGLAGYNEQFF.